The 3 T cell receptor beta chains below were found in one sample sequenced in a study of beta chain features in type 1 diabetes. The whole isolated RNA underwent reverse transcription, so sequencing captured expressed TCRB transcripts. Measured with immunoSEQ multiplex PCR; TCRdb has only the in-frame clones, and not every one. The data show approximately 470,000 clones, approximately 31% seen once. The specimen was naive CD4+ T cells from blood. The receptor source for this set is a man aged 18 to 30 in good health.

The chain couples TRBV5-1 to TRBJ2-5, with 7 bases aligning to TRBD2. V shed 6 bases, J shed 2 bases, and the junction held 7 bases outside the gene matches. Germline V gene data show CDR1 as SGHRS and CDR2 as YFSETQ. This CDR3 is built from 14 residues. Here the CDR3 DNA reads TGCGCCAGCACCTCGGGAGGATGGCAAGAGACCCAGTACTTC. Translation gives CASTSGGWQETQYF.

The chain uses TRBV7-7 and TRBJ2-1; TRBD1 might be the D (6 bases). CDR1 SSHAT and CDR2 FNYEAQ come from the germline V gene (reference sequence). Trimming stripped 5 bases from V and 5 bases from J, with 25 bases between. The CDR3 length is 18 residues. In nucleotides, the CDR3 is TGTGCCAGCAGCCCGACCCCACAGGGAGCGGCGGTTGACAATGAGCAGTTCTTC. Translated: CASSPTPQGAAVDNEQFF.

The chain combines TRBV9 with TRBJ2-7, with D perhaps matching TRBD2 (5 bases). Trimming shortened V by 0 bases and J by 3 bases, and 13 bases separated the two germline ends. The CDR3 has 15 amino acids. Germline loops: CDR1 SGDLS, CDR2 YYNGEE. The CDR3 DNA is TGTGCCAGCAGCGTAGTGCCCGGAGGCTTCTACGAGCAGTACTTC. As protein: CASSVVPGGFYEQYF.